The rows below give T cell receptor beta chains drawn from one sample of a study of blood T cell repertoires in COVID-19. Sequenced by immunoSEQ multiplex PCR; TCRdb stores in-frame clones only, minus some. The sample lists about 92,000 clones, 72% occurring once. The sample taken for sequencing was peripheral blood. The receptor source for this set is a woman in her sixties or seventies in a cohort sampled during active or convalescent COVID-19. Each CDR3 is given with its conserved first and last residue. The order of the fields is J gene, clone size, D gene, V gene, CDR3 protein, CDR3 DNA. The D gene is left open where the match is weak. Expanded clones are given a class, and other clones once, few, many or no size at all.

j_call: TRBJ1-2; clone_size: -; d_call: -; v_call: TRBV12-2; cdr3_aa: CASRGRGQPNYGYTF; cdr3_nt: TGTGCAAGTCGCGGCCGGGGACAGCCTAACTATGGCTACACCTTC
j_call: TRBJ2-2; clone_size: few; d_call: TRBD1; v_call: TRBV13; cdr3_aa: CASSLRQGGTGELFF; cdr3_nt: TGTGCCAGCAGCCTCAGACAGGGCGGAACCGGGGAGCTGTTTTTT
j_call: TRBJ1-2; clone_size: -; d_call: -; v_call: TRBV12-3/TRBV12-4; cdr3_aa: CASMFLRGYTF; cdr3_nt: TGTGCCAGCATGTTTTTGCGAGGCTACACCTTC
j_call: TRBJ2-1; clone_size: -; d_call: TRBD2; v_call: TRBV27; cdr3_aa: CASTTARRGLAGYNEQFF; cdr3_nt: TGTGCCAGCACTACCGCAAGACGGGGGCTAGCGGGATACAATGAGCAGTTCTTC
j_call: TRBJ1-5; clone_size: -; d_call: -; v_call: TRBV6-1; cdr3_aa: CASSEASVNQPQHF; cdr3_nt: TGTGCCAGCAGTGAAGCGTCCGTCAATCAGCCCCAGCATTTT
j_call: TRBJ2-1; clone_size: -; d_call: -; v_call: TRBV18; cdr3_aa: CASSPQGLSSYNEQFF; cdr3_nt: TGTGCCAGCTCACCACAGGGGTTGAGCTCCTACAATGAGCAGTTCTTC
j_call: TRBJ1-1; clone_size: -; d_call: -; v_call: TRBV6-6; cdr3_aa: CASSQGHMNTEAFF; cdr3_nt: TGTGCCAGCAGTCAGGGACACATGAACACTGAAGCTTTCTTT
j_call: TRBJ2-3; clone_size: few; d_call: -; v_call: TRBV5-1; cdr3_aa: CASSFMDTQYF; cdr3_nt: TGCGCCAGCAGCTTCATGGATACGCAGTATTTT
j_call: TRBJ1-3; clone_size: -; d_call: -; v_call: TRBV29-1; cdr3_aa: CSATQGGSGNTIYF; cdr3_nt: TGCAGCGCAACACAGGGTGGCTCTGGAAACACCATATATTTT
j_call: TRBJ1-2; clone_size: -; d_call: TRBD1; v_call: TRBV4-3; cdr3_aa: CASSRTGTGVGYGYTF; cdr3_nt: TGCGCCAGCAGCCGCACCGGGACAGGGGTCGGTTATGGCTACACCTTC
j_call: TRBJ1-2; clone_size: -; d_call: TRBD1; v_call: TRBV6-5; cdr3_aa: CAHRGLNYGYTF; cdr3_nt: TGTGCCCACAGGGGCCTCAACTATGGCTACACCTTC
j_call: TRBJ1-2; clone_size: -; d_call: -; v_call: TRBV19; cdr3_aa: CASSQGPTPNYGYTF; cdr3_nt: TGTGCCAGCTCACAGGGACCTACTCCTAACTATGGCTACACCTTC
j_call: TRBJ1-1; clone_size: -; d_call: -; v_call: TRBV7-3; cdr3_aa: CASSLRRGTEAFF; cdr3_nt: TGTGCCAGCAGCTTAAGAAGGGGCACTGAAGCTTTCTTT
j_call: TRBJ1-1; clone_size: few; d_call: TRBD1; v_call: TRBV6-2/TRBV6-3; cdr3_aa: CASSYSRGDTEAFF; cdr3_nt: TGTGCCAGCAGTTACAGCAGGGGGGATACTGAAGCTTTCTTT
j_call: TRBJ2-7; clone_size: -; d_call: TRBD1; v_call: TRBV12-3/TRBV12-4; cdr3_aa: CASTDRGHHEQYF; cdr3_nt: TGTGCCAGCACGGACAGGGGGCACCACGAGCAGTACTTC
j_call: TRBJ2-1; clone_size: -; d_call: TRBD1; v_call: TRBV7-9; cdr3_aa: CASSSTDRGHHEQFF; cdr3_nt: TGTGCCAGCAGCTCCACGGACAGGGGGCATCATGAGCAGTTCTTC
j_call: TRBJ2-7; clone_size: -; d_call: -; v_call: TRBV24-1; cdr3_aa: CATSEPGHLLYSYEQYF; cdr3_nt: TGTGCCACCAGTGAACCAGGACATCTTCTTTATTCCTACGAGCAGTACTTC
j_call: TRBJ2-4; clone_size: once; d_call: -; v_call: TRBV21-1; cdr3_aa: CASTGQIFKNIQYF; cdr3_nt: TGTGCCAGCACGGGACAAATATTCAAAAACATTCAGTACTTC
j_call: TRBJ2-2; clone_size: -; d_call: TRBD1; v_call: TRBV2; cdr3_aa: CASSEVTGGFTGELFF; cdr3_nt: TGTGCCAGCAGTGAAGTCACAGGGGGTTTCACCGGGGAGCTGTTTTTT
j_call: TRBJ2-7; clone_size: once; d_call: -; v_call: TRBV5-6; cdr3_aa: CASSLIGQSYEQYF; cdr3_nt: TGTGCCAGCAGCTTGATAGGACAAAGCTACGAGCAGTACTTC
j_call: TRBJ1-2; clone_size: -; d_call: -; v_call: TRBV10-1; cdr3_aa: CASSNRDGYTF; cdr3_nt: TGCGCCAGCAGCAACAGGGACGGCTACACCTTC
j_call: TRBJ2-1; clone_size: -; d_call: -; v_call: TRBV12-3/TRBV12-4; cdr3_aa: CASSRKRGGEQFF; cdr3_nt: TGTGCCAGCAGTCGAAAGAGGGGGGGGGAGCAGTTCTTC
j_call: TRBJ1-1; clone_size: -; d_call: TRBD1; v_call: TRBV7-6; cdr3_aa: CASSPSWHRGAEAFF; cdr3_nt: TGTGCCAGCAGCCCCTCGTGGCACAGGGGGGCTGAAGCTTTCTTT
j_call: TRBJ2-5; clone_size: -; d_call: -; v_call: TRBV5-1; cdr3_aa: CASSLEEGYINKETQYF; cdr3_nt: TGCGCCAGCAGCTTGGAGGAGGGTTATATAAATAAAGAGACCCAGTACTTC
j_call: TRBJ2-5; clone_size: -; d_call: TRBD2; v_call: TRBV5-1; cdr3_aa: CASSDRLAGGETQYF; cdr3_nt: TGCGCCAGCAGCGACCGACTAGCGGGGGGGGAGACCCAGTACTTC
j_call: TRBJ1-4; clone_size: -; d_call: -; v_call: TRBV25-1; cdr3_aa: CASSPFESYQGEKLFF; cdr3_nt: TGTGCCAGCAGTCCCTTTGAGAGTTATCAGGGGGAAAAACTGTTTTTT
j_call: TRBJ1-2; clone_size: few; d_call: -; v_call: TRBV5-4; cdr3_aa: CASSRAAGTNYGYTF; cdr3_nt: TGTGCCAGCAGCCGAGCCGCCGGGACTAACTATGGCTACACCTTC
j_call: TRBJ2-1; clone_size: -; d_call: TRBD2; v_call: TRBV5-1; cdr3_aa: CASSFWTSGGASYNEQFF; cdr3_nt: TGCGCCAGCAGCTTCTGGACTAGCGGGGGGGCCTCCTACAATGAGCAGTTCTTC
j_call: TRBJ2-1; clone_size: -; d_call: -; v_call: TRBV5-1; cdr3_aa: CASSLDYEQFF; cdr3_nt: TGCGCCAGCAGCTTGGACTATGAGCAGTTCTTC
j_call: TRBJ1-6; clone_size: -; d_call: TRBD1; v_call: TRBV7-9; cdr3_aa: CASSLYRGDSPLHF; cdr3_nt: TGTGCCAGCAGCTTATACAGGGGGGATTCACCCCTCCACTTT
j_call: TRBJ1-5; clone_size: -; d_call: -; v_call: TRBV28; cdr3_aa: CASSLGDSQRLGNQPQHF; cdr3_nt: TGTGCCAGCAGTTTGGGCGACAGCCAAAGGCTTGGCAATCAGCCCCAGCATTTT
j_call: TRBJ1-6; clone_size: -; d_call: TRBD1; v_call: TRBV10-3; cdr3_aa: CAISDGQVNSPLHF; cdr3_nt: TGTGCCATCAGTGACGGACAGGTTAATTCACCCCTCCACTTT
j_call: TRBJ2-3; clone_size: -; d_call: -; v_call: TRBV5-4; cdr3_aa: CASSLVARAADTQYF; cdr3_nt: TGTGCCAGCAGCTTGGTGGCGCGGGCAGCAGATACGCAGTATTTT
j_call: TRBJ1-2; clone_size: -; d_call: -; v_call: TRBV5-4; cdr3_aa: CASSFGQGNYGYTF; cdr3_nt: TGTGCCAGCAGCTTCGGGCAGGGTAACTATGGCTACACCTTC
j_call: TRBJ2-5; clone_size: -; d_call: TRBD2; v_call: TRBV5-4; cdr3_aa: CASSRMASGQETQYF; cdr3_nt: TGTGCCAGCAGCCGGATGGCTAGCGGACAAGAGACCCAGTACTTC
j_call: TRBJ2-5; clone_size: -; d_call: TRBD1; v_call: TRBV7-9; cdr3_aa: CASSPTETGAQETQYF; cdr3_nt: TGTGCCAGCAGCCCCACGGAAACAGGGGCCCAAGAGACCCAGTACTTC
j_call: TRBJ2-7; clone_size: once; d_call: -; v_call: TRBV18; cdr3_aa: CASSPPGVDEQYF; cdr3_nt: TGTGCCAGCTCACCCCCTGGAGTGGACGAGCAGTACTTC
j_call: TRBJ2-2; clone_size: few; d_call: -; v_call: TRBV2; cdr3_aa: CASRTDRNTGELFF; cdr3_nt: TGTGCCAGCAGGACCGACAGGAACACCGGGGAGCTGTTTTTT
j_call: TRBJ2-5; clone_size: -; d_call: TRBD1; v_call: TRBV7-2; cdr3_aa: CASSPRDSATQYF; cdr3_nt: TGTGCCAGCAGCCCGAGGGACAGTGCGACCCAGTACTTC
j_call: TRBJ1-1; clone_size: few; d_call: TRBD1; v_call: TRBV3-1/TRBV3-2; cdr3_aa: CASSHITGGFMNTEAFF; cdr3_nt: TGTGCCAGCAGCCATATTACAGGGGGATTTATGAACACTGAAGCTTTCTTT
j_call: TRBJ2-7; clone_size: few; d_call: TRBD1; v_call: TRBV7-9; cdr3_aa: CASSHYRQGLDEQYF; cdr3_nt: TGTGCCAGCAGCCACTACCGACAGGGGTTGGACGAGCAGTACTTC
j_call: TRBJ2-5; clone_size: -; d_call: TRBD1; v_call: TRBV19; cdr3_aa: CASSIRSRTGGRKGETQYF; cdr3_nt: TGTGCCAGTAGCATACGGTCTCGGACAGGGGGACGGAAAGGAGAGACCCAGTACTTC
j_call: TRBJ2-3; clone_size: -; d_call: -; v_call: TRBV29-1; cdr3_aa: CSVERDSTDTQYF; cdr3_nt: TGCAGCGTTGAAAGGGACTCCACAGATACGCAGTATTTT
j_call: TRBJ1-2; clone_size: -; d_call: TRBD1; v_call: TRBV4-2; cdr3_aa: CASSAGTGEYGGYTF; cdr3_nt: TGTGCCAGCAGCGCCGGGACAGGAGAATATGGAGGCTACACCTTC
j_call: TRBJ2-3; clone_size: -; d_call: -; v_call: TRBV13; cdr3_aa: CASSLASTSYTDTQYF; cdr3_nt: TGTGCCAGCAGCTTAGCCTCTACTAGTTACACAGATACGCAGTATTTT
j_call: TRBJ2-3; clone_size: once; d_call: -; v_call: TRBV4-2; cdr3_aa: CASSPLGLHDTQYF; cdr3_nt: TGTGCCAGCAGCCCTCTGGGCTTACACGATACGCAGTATTTT
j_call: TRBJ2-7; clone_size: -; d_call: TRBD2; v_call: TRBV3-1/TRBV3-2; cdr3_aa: CASSQGTRVTYEQYF; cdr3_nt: TGTGCCAGCAGCCAAGGGACTAGGGTGACTTACGAGCAGTACTTC
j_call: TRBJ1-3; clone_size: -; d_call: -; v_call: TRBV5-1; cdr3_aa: CASSPGGGAAGNTIYF; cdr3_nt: TGCGCCAGCAGCCCGGGTGGAGGGGCAGCCGGAAACACCATATATTTT
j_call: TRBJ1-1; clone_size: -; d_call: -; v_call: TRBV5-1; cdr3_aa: CASSPGMNTEAFF; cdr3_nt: TGCGCCAGCAGCCCAGGGATGAACACTGAAGCTTTCTTT
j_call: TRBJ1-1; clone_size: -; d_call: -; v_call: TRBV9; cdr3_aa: CASSVQGNTEAFF; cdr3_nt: TGTGCCAGCAGCGTCCAGGGGAACACTGAAGCTTTCTTT
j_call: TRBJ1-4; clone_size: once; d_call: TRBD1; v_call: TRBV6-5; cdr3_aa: CASSRTGGAQEKLFF; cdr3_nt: TGTGCCAGCAGCAGAACAGGGGGCGCCCAGGAAAAACTGTTTTTT
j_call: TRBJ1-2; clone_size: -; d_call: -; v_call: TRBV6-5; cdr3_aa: CASIPRGFYGYTF; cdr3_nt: TGTGCCAGCATTCCCCGGGGGTTCTATGGCTACACCTTC
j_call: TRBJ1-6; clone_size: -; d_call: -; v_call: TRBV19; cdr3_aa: CASSILTENSPLHF; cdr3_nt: TGTGCCAGTAGTATTCTGACAGAAAATTCACCCCTCCACTTT
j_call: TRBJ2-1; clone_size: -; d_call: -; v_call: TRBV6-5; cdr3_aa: CASSPRGLSHNEQFF; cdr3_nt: TGTGCCAGCAGTCCAAGGGGACTTTCCCACAATGAGCAGTTCTTC
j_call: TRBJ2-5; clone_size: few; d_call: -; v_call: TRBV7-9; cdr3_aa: CASSLGRHVQETQYF; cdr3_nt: TGTGCCAGCAGCTTGGGGAGACACGTCCAAGAGACCCAGTACTTC